This T cell receptor (beta chain) was recovered during a study of CD4 T cells in relation to SARS-CoV-2 and coronaviruses. The CDR3 spans 14 residues. In germline, CDR1 is MDHEN, CDR2 SYDVKM. The germline V and J ends were trimmed by 1 base and 8 bases, with 14 bases remaining between them. Study results and limitations: Each donor contributed either pre-pandemic or post-infection samples, not both.

This clone was picked up one time. What it binds is unknown. TCRdb keeps only in-frame clones here, not all; method: immunoSEQ multiplex PCR. The profile shows around 70,000 clones, 85% to 90% of them singletons. Unexposed donor CD4+ T cells date from 2011-2018, before the COVID-19 pandemic. CD4 enrichment then naive enrichment separated naive from memory CD4+ cells. The sequencing input was memory CD4+ T cells from PBMCs. The TCR comes from a human donor in good health. V and J are TRBV28 and TRBJ1-2; D may be TRBD1 (5 bases). The CDR3 bases are TGTGCCAGCAGTTTATCGGCAGGGTTGAAGGGCTACACCTTC. Its translation: CASSLSAGLKGYTF.